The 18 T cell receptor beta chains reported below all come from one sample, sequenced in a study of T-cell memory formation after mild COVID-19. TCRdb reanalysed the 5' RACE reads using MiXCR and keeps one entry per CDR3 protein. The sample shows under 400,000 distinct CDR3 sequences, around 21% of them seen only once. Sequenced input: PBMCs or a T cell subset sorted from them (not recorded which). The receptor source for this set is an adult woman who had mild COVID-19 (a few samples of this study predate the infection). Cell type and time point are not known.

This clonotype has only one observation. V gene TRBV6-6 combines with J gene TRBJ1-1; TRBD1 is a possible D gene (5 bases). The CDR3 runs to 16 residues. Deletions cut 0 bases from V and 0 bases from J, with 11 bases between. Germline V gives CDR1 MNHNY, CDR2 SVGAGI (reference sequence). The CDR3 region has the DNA TGTGCCAGCAGTTACTCACCGAGGACACTGAACACTGAAGCTTTCTTT. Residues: CASSYSPRTLNTEAFF.

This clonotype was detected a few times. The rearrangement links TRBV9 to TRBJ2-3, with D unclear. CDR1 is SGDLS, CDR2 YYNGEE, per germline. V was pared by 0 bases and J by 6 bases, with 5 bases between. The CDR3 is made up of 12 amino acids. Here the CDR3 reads CASSVVSDTQYF. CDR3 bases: TGTGCCAGCAGCGTAGTGAGTGATACGCAGTATTTT.

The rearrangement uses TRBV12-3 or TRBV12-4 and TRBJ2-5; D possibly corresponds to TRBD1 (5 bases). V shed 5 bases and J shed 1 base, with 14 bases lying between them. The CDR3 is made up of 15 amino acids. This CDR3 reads CASSPRRQTQETQYF. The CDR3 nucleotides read TGTGCCAGCAGTCCCAGGAGACAGACCCAAGAGACCCAGTACTTC.

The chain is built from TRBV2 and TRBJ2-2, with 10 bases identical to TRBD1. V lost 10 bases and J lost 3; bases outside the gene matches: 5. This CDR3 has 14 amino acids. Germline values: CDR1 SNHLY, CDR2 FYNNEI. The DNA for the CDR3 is TGTGCCATAACCGGGACAGGGGACACCGGGGAGCTGTTTTTT. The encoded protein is CAITGTGDTGELFF.

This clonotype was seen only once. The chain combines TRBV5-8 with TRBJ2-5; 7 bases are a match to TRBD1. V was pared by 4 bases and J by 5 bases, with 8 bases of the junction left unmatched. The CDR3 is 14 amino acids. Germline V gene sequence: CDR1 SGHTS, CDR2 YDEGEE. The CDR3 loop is CASSPEGAEETQYF. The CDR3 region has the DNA TGTGCCAGCAGCCCTGAGGGGGCAGAGGAGACCCAGTACTTC.

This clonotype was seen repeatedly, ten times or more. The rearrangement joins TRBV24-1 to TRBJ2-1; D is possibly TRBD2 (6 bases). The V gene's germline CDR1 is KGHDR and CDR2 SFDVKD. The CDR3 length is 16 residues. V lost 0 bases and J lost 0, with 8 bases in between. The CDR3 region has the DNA TGTGCCACCAGTGATTTGCCGGGACTCTCCTACAATGAGCAGTTCTTC. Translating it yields CATSDLPGLSYNEQFF.

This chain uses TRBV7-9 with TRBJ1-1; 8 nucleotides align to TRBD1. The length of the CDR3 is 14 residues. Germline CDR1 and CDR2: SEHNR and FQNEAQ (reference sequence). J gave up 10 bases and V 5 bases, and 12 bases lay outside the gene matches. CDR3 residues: CASSQVPGQEGAFF. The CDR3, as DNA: TGTGCCAGCAGCCAAGTCCCGGGACAGGAGGGAGCTTTCTTT.

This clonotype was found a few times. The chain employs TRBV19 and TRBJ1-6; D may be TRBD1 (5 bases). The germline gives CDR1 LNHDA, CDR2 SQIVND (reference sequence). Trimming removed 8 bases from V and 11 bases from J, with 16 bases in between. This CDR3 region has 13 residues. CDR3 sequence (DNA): TGTGCCAGTGTCGACAGCCTATGGACACCCCTCCACTTT. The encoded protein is CASVDSLWTPLHF.

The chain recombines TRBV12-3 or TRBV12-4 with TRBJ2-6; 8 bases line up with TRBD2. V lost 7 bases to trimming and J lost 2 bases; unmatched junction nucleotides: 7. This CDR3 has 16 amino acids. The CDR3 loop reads CASKSAGVTGANVLTF. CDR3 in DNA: TGTGCCAGCAAGTCAGCGGGGGTCACTGGGGCCAACGTCCTGACTTTC.

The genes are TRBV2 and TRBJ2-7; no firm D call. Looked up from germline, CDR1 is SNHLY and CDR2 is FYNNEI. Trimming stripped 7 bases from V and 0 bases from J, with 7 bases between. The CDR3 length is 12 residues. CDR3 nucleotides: TGTGCCAGCACCAGGATCTCCTACGAGCAGTACTTC. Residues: CASTRISYEQYF.

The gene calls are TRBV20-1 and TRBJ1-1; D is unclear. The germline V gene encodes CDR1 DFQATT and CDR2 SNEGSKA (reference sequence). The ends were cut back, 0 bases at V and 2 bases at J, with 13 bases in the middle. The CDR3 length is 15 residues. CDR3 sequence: CSARDQKRLNTEAFF. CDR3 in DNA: TGCAGTGCTAGAGACCAGAAGCGGCTAAACACTGAAGCTTTCTTT.

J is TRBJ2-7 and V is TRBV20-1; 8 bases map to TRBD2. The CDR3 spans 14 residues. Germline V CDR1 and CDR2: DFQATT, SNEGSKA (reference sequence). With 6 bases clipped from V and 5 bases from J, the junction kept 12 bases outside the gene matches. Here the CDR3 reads CSAAGGGAGHEQYF. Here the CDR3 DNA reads TGCAGTGCCGCGGGGGGCGGTGCCGGCCACGAGCAGTACTTC.

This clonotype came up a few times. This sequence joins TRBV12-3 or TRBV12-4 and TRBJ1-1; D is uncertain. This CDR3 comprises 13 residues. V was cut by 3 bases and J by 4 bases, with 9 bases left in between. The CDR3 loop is CASSFGVGTEAFF. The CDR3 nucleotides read TGTGCCAGCAGTTTTGGGGTCGGCACTGAAGCTTTCTTT.

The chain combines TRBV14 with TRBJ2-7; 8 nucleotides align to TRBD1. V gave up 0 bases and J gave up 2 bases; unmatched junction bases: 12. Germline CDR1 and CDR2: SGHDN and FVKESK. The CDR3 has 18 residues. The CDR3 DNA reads TGTGCCAGCAGCCAAGATCCCTGGACAGGGTGGTCGGCCTACGAGCAGTACTTC. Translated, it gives CASSQDPWTGWSAYEQYF. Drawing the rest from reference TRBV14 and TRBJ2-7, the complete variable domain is EAGVTQFPSHSVIEKGQTVTLRCDPISGHDNLYWYRRVMGKEIKFLLHFVKESKQDESGMPNNRFLAERTGGTYSTLKVQPAELEDSGVYFCASSQDPWTGWSAYEQYFGPGTRLTVT.

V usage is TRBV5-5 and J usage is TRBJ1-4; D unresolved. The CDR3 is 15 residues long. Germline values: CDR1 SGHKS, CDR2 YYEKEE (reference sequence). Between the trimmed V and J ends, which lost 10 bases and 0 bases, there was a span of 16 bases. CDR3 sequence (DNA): TGTGCCCCTGGGGTGAAGTGGTCAACTAATGAAAAACTGTTTTTT. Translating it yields CAPGVKWSTNEKLFF.

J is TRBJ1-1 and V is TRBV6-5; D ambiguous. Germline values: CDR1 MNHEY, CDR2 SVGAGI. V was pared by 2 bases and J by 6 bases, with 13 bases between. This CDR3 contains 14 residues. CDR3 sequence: CASSYSSGAAEAFF. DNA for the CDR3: TGTGCCAGCAGTTACAGTTCGGGTGCGGCTGAAGCTTTCTTT.

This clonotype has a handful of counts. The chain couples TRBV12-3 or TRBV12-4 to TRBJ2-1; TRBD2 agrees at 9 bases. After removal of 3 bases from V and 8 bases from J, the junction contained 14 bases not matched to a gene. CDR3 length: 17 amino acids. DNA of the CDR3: TGTGCCAGCAGTTTCACCCGTCTGGGCGGGGGGGCCTATGAGCAGTTCTTC. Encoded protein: CASSFTRLGGGAYEQFF.

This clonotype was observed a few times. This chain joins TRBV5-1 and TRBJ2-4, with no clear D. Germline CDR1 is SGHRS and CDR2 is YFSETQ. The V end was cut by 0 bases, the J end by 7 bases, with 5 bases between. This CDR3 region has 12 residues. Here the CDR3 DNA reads TGCGCCAGCAGCTTGGCGGGCAACATTCAGTACTTC. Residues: CASSLAGNIQYF.